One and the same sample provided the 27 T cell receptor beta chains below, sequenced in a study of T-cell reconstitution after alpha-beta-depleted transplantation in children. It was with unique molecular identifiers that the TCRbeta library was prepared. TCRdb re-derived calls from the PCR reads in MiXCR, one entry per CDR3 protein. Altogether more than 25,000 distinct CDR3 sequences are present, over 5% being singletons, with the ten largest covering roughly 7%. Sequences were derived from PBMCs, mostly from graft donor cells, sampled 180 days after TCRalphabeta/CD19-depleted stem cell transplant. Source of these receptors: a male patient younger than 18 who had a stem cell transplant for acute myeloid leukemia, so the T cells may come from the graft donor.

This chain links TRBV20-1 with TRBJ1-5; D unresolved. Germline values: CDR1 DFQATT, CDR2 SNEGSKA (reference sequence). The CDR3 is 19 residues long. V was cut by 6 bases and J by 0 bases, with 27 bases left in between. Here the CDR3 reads CSALGPGSGGFYSNQPQHF. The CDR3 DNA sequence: TGCAGTGCCTTAGGTCCGGGCAGCGGCGGGTTCTATAGCAATCAGCCCCAGCATTTT.

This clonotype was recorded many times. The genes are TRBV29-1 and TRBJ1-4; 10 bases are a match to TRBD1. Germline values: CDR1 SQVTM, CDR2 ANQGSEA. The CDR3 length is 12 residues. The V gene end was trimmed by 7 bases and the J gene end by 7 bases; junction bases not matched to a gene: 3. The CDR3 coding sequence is TGCAGCGCCTGGGACAGGGGTGAAAAACTGTTTTTT. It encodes CSAWDRGEKLFF.

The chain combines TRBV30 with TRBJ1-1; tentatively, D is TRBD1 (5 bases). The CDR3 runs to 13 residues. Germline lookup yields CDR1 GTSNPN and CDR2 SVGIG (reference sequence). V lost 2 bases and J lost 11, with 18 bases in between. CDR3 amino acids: CAWSPFGGEKAFF. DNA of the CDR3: TGTGCCTGGAGTCCCTTCGGGGGTGAAAAGGCTTTCTTT.

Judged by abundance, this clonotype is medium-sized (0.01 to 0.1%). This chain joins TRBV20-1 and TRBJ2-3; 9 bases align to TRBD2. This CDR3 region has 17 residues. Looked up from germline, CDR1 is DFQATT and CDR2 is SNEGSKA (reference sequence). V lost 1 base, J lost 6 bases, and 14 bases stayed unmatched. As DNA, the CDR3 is TGCAGTGCTAGAGCCGCCTGGGGAGCGGGAGGACTCGATACGCAGTATTTT. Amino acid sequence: CSARAAWGAGGLDTQYF.

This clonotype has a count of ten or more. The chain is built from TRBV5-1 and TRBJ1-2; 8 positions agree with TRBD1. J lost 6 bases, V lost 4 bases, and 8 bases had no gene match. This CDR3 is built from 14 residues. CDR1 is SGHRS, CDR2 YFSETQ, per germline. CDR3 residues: CASSIRTGKDGYTF. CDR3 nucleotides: TGCGCCAGCAGCATAAGGACAGGGAAGGATGGCTACACCTTC.

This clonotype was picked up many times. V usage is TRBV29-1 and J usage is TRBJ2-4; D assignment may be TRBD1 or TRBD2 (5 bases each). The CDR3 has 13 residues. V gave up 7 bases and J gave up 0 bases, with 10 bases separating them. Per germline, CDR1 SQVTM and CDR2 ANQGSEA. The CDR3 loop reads CSGRDGAKNIQYF. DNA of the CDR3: TGCAGCGGTCGGGACGGAGCCAAAAACATTCAGTACTTC. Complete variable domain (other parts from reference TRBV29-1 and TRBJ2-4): SAVISQKPSRDICQRGTSLTIQCQVDSQVTMMFWYRQQPGQSLTLIATANQGSEATYESGFVIDKFPISRPNLTFSTLTVSNMSPEDSSIYLCSGRDGAKNIQYFGAGTRLSVL.

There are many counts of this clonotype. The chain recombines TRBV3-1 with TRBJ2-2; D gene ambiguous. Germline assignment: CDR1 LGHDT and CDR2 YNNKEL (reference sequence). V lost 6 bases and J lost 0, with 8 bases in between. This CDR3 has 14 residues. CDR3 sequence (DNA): TGTGCCAGCAGTAGAGCGTCGAACACCGGGGAGCTGTTTTTT. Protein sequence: CASSRASNTGELFF.

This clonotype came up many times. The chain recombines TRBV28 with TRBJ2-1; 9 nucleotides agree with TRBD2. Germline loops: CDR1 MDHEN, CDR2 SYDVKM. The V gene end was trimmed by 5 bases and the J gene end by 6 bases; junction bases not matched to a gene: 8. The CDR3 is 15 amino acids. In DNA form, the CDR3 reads TGTGCCAGCAGTATAGCGGGAGTGCGGGGCAATGAGCAGTTCTTC. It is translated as CASSIAGVRGNEQFF.

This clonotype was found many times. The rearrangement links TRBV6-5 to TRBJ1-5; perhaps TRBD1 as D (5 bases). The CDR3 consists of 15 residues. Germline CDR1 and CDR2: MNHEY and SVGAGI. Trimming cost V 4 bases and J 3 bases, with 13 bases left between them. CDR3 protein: CASSSSGPHNQPQHF. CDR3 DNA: TGTGCCAGCAGTTCCTCGGGACCGCACAATCAGCCCCAGCATTTT.

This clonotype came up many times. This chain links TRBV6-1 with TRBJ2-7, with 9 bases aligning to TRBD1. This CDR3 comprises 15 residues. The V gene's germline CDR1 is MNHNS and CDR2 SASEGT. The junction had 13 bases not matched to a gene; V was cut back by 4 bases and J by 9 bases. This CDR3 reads CASSVGQGRASGQYF. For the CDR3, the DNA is TGTGCCAGCAGTGTAGGACAGGGGAGGGCTAGCGGGCAGTACTTC.

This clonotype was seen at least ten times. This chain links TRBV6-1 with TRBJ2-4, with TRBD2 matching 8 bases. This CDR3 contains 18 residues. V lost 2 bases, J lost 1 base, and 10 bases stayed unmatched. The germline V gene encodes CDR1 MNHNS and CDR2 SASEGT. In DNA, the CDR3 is TGTGCCAGCAGTGAATGGGAAGCGGGGGTTCGGGCCAAAAACATTCAGTACTTC. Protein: CASSEWEAGVRAKNIQYF.

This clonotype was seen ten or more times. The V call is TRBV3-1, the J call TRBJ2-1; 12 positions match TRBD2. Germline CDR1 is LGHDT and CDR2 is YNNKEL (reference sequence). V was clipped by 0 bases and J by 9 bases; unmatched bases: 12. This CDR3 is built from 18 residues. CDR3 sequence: CASSQDTRWASGRGEQFF. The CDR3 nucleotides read TGTGCCAGCAGCCAAGATACGAGGTGGGCTAGCGGGAGGGGTGAGCAGTTCTTC.

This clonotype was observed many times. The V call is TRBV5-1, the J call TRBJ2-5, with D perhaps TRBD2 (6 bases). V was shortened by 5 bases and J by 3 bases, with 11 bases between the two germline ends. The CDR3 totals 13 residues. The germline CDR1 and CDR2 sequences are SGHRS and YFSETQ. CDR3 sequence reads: CASRVGGKETQYF. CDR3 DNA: TGCGCCAGCAGAGTAGGAGGGAAAGAGACCCAGTACTTC. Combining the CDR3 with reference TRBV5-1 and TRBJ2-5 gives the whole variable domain KAGVTQTPRYLIKTRGQQVTLSCSPISGHRSVSWYQQTPGQGLQFLFEYFSETQRNKGNFPGRFSGRQFSNSRSEMNVSTLELGDSALYLCASRVGGKETQYFGPGTRLLVL.

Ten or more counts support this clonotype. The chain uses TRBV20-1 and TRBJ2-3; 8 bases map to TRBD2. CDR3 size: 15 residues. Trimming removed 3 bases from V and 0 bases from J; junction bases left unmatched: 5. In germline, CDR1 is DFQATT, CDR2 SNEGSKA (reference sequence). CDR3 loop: CSASLLAGSTDTQYF. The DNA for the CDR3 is TGCAGTGCTAGTCTGCTAGCGGGTAGCACAGATACGCAGTATTTT.

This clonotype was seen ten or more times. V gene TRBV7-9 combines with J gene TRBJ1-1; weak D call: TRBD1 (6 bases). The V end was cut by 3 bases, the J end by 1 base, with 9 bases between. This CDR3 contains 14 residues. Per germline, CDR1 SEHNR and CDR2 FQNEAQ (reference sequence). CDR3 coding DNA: TGTGCCAGCAGCTTTCCGGGACAGAACACTGAAGCTTTCTTT. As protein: CASSFPGQNTEAFF.

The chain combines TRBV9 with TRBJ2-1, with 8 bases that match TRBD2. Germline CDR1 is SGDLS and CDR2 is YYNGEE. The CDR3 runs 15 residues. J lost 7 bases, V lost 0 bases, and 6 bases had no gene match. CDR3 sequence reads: CASSVEAGEGNEQFF. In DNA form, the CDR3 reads TGTGCCAGCAGCGTAGAAGCGGGAGAAGGTAATGAGCAGTTCTTC.

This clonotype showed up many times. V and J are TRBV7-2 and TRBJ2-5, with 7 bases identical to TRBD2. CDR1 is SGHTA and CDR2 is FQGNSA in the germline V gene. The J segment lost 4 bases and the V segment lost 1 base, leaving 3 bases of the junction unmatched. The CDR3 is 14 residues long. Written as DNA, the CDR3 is TGTGCCAGCAGCTTAGGACTAGCCCGAGAGACCCAGTACTTC. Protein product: CASSLGLARETQYF.

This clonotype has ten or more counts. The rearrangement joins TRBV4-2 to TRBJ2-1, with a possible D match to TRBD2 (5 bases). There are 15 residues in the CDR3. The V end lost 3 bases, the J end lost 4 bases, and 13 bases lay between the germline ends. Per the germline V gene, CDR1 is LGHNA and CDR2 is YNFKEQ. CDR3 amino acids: CASSQLSGEYNEQFF. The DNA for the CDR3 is TGTGCCAGCAGCCAGCTAAGCGGAGAATACAATGAGCAGTTCTTC.

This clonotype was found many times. The CDR3 is CASGSGELFF. The CDR3 DNA reads as TGTGCCAGTGGGAGCGGGGAGCTGTTTTTT. V is TRBV19 and J is TRBJ2-2; D perhaps matches TRBD2 (5 bases). Germline assignment: CDR1 LNHDA and CDR2 SQIVND (reference sequence). The CDR3 contains 10 residues. V lost 8 bases and J lost 7, with 5 bases in between.

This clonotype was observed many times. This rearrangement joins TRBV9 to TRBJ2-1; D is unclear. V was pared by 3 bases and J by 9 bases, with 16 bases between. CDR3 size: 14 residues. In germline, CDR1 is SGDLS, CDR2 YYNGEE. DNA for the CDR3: TGTGCCAGCAGCGAGGCCAAACTCTTCGCTGAGCAGTTCTTC. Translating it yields CASSEAKLFAEQFF.

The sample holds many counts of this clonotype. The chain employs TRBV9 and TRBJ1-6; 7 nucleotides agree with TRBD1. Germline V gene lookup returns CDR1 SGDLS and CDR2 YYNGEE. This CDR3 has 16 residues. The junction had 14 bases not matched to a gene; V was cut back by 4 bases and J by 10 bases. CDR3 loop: CASSTSQGMSGSPLHF. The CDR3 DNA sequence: TGTGCCAGCAGCACATCACAGGGGATGTCGGGATCACCCCTCCACTTT.

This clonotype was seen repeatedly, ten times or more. The CDR3 DNA reads as TGTGCCAGCAGTTCCCAGAACTCCTACAATGAGCAGTTCTTC. Amino acids: CASSSQNSYNEQFF. The V and J genes are TRBV12-3 or TRBV12-4 and TRBJ2-1, with D hard to call. The CDR3 spans 14 residues. V was cut by 4 bases and J by 0 bases, with 7 bases left in between.

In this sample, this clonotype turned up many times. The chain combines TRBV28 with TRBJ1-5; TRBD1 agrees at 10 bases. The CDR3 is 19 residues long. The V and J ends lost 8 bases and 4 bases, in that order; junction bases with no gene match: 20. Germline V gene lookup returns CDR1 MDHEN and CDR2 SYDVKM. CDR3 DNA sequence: TGTGCCAGCCATAGTGGCAGGAGACAGGGGGCAATGACGAATCAGCCCCAGCATTTT. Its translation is CASHSGRRQGAMTNQPQHF.

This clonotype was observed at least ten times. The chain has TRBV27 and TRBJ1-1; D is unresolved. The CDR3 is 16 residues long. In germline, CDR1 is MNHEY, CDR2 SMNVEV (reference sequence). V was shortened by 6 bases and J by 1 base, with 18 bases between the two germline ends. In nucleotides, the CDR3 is TGTGCCAGCAGCCAAAGACAACTGGGAGGGAACACTGAAGCTTTCTTT. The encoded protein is CASSQRQLGGNTEAFF.

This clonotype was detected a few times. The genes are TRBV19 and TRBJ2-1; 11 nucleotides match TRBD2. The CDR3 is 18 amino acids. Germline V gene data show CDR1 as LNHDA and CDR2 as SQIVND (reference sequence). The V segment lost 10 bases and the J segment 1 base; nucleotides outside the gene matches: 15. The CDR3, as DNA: TGTGCCATGGGCGGTTGTAGCGGGAGGGCCCGGTCCTACAATGAGCAGTTCTTC. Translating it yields CAMGGCSGRARSYNEQFF.

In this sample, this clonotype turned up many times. DNA for the CDR3: TGCGCCAGCAGTCCAGCGGGAAAGGGTGTTTCTGGCCAGTACTTC. Translating gives CASSPAGKGVSGQYF. The chain links TRBV10-2 to TRBJ2-5; 7 bases map to TRBD2. Germline lookup yields CDR1 WSHSY and CDR2 SAAADI. The CDR3 is 15 residues long. The V gene end was trimmed by 5 bases and the J gene end by 10 bases; junction bases not matched to a gene: 16.

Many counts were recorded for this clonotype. CDR3 region: CASSPRDRGLGNTIYF. CDR3 nucleotides: TGTGCCAGCAGCCCACGGGACAGGGGGCTTGGAAACACCATATATTTT. The chain is built from TRBV7-8 and TRBJ1-3; 12 bases align to TRBD1. Germline loops: CDR1 SGHVS, CDR2 FQNEAQ. With V trimmed by 5 bases and J by 3 bases, 5 bases remained unmatched. The length of the CDR3 is 16 residues. Looking up the rest from reference TRBV7-8 and TRBJ1-3 gives the full variable domain: GAGVSQSPRYKVAKRGQDVALRCDPISGHVSLFWYQQALGQGPEFLTYFQNEAQLDKSGLPSDRFFAERPEGSVSTLKIQRTQQEDSAVYLCASSPRDRGLGNTIYFGEGSWLTVV.